Listed below are T cell receptor beta chains from one sample, sequenced in a study of T cell repertoires in cytomegalovirus infection. No antigen has been identified for these receptors. TCRdb re-called the reads with MiXCR, one entry per CDR3 protein. This sample has roughly 990,000 distinct CDR3 sequences, with around 29% found just once. This material consisted of cultured CD8+ T cells from PBMCs, taken from culture after CMV antigen stimulation. These receptors all come from a human donor in good health (CMV status not recorded). Some clones in this sample may be carry-over from other donors' samples. Each CDR3 is given with its conserved first and last residue. D genes are given only for firm matches. Only some rows state a clone size, as once, few, many or a class for expanded clones.

v_gene: TRBV6-4; abundance: .; d_gene: .; j_gene: TRBJ1-6; CDR3aa: CASSDSGSSPLHF; CDR3nt: TGTGCCAGCAGTGACTCGGGGAGCTCACCCCTCCACTTT
v_gene: TRBV7-6; abundance: few; d_gene: .; j_gene: TRBJ2-1; CDR3aa: CASRSGTGTYNEQFF; CDR3nt: TGTGCCAGCAGAAGCGGGACAGGCACCTACAATGAGCAGTTCTTC
v_gene: TRBV19; abundance: few; d_gene: .; j_gene: TRBJ1-1; CDR3aa: CASSNYQENTEAFF; CDR3nt: TGTGCCAGTAGTAATTACCAGGAGAACACTGAAGCTTTCTTT
v_gene: TRBV7-9; abundance: many; d_gene: .; j_gene: TRBJ1-1; CDR3aa: CASSLGLGAMNTEAFF; CDR3nt: TGTGCCAGCAGCCTTGGCCTTGGTGCCATGAACACTGAAGCTTTCTTT
v_gene: TRBV27; abundance: .; d_gene: .; j_gene: TRBJ1-5; CDR3aa: CASRPDGDNQPQHF; CDR3nt: TGTGCCAGCAGACCGGACGGTGACAATCAGCCCCAGCATTTT
v_gene: TRBV7-8; abundance: many; d_gene: .; j_gene: TRBJ2-1; CDR3aa: CASSASGTPSYNEQFF; CDR3nt: TGTGCCAGCAGCGCTTCCGGGACCCCGTCCTACAATGAGCAGTTCTTC
v_gene: TRBV13; abundance: .; d_gene: .; j_gene: TRBJ1-1; CDR3aa: CASSSLEDGTEAFF; CDR3nt: TGTGCCAGCAGCTCGCTTGAGGACGGCACTGAAGCTTTCTTT
v_gene: TRBV28; abundance: few; d_gene: TRBD1; j_gene: TRBJ2-3; CDR3aa: CALGYQGAGSTDTQYF; CDR3nt: TGTGCCCTGGGTTACCAGGGGGCCGGGAGCACAGATACGCAGTATTTT
v_gene: TRBV7-6; abundance: many; d_gene: TRBD2; j_gene: TRBJ2-1; CDR3aa: CASSLRAGVSDNEQFF; CDR3nt: TGTGCCAGCAGCTTAAGAGCGGGGGTCTCGGACAATGAGCAGTTCTTC
v_gene: TRBV12-3/TRBV12-4; abundance: .; d_gene: .; j_gene: TRBJ2-1; CDR3aa: CASSLSNNEQFF; CDR3nt: TGTGCCAGCAGTTTGAGTAACAATGAGCAGTTCTTC
v_gene: TRBV27; abundance: .; d_gene: .; j_gene: TRBJ2-1; CDR3aa: CASSFDQGNEQFF; CDR3nt: TGTGCCAGCAGTTTCGACCAGGGCAATGAGCAGTTCTTC
v_gene: TRBV11-2; abundance: .; d_gene: .; j_gene: TRBJ2-1; CDR3aa: CASSLKGGDQNEQFF; CDR3nt: TGTGCCAGCAGCCTCAAGGGTGGGGACCAAAATGAGCAGTTCTTC
v_gene: TRBV7-8; abundance: many; d_gene: .; j_gene: TRBJ2-5; CDR3aa: CASSLDGSTQETQYF; CDR3nt: TGTGCCAGCAGCTTAGATGGGAGTACACAAGAGACCCAGTACTTC
v_gene: TRBV19; abundance: few; d_gene: TRBD1; j_gene: TRBJ2-2; CDR3aa: CASSLTGGAVTGELFF; CDR3nt: TGTGCCAGTAGTCTGACAGGGGGCGCGGTCACCGGGGAGCTGTTTTTT
v_gene: TRBV7-2; abundance: many; d_gene: .; j_gene: TRBJ2-2; CDR3aa: CASSLARNTGELFF; CDR3nt: TGTGCCAGCAGCTTAGCGCGGAACACCGGGGAGCTGTTTTTT
v_gene: TRBV10-2; abundance: .; d_gene: .; j_gene: TRBJ2-3; CDR3aa: CASSESELLDIKDTQYF; CDR3nt: TGCGCCAGCAGTGAGTCGGAGTTGCTGGACATAAAAGATACGCAGTATTTT